The 20 T cell receptor beta chains given below trace back to one sample, sequenced in a study of T cell clonality in common variable immunodeficiency (dated by TCRdb to about 2015). General findings and caveats noted by the study authors: Reportedly, TCRbeta sequences from CVID had fewer deletions and N-nucleotide insertions, and highly modified clones with 13 or more V deletions were absent from CVID.

Library preparation employed the immunoSEQ multiplex PCR assay. TCRdb re-hosts the immuneACCESS table, in-frame sequences only. Its copies lack some clones; in the studies checked, an unresolved V gene accounts for under half of them, and the cause for the rest is not known. This sample has about 35,000 clones in the table, none counted a single time. The ten most abundant clones make up about 26% of the sample. These receptors have no identified antigens. Sequences were obtained from peripheral blood mononuclear cells. Every receptor here comes from a human donor with common variable immunodeficiency.

This clone was seen ten or more times. The read ends 3 residues early relative to the CDR3; the germline J gene fills the gap. The V call is TRBV10-3, the J call TRBJ1-1, with 8 bases lining up with TRBD1. V lost 6 bases, J lost 0 bases, and 3 bases stayed unmatched. Germline assignment: CDR1 ENHRY and CDR2 SYGVKD. CDR3 length: 14 residues. The covered CDR3 bases are TGTGCCATCAGAGGGACAGGAATGAACACTGAA. It translates to CAIRGTGMNTE. The whole CDR3 sequence reads CAIRGTGMNTEAFF.

Ten or more counts support this clone. The read is 3 residues too short to cover the CDR3 end, so that end is filled in from the germline J gene. This chain uses TRBV7-7 with TRBJ2-3; 9 bases fit TRBD2. The V and J ends lost 5 bases and 5 bases, in that order; junction bases with no gene match: 11. Germline V CDR1 and CDR2: SSHAT, FNYEAQ (reference sequence). This CDR3 spans 16 amino acids. The CDR3 sequence is CASSRTSDREVDTQYF. CDR3 bases read: TGTGCCAGCAGCCGGACTAGCGACAGAGAAGTAGATACG.

This clone was found many times. The CDR3 end lies 3 residues beyond the end of the read and is filled in from the germline J gene. J is TRBJ2-1 and V is TRBV20-1; no definite D call. Trimming took 3 bases from V and 6 from J, leaving 12 bases between them. The CDR3 is 13 amino acids. Germline CDR1 and CDR2: DFQATT and SNEGSKA (reference sequence). CDR3: CSASPPWANEQFF. CDR3 DNA (partial): TGCAGTGCTAGTCCCCCCTGGGCCAATGAG.

About this clone itself: Sequencing ends 3 residues short of the CDR3 end; the germline J gene provides the rest. The gene calls are TRBV6-2 or TRBV6-3 and TRBJ2-1; 8 bases map to TRBD2. J lost 2 bases, V lost 5 bases, and 11 bases had no gene match. Germline CDR1 reads MNHEY; CDR2 reads SVGEGT. This CDR3 has 17 residues. CDR3 DNA (partial): TGTGCCAGCAGTCGGGAGGGGGGGGAGGGCGCCTACAATGAG. This sequence encodes CASSREGGEGAYNE. The full-length CDR3 reads as CASSREGGEGAYNEQFF.

To note about this clone: Coverage ceases 3 residues before the CDR3 finishes, and the germline J gene fills in the end. The J gene is TRBJ1-4, the V gene TRBV7-2; 7 bases match TRBD1. The V gene end was trimmed by 5 bases and the J gene end by 6 bases; junction bases not matched to a gene: 3. This CDR3 has 13 residues. CDR1 is SGHTA and CDR2 is FQGNSA in the germline V gene. The part of the CDR3 DNA that was read is TGTGCCAGCAGCCGAGGGGGCGATGAAAAA. Residues: CASSRGGDEK. The entire CDR3 protein is CASSRGGDEKLFF.

This clone came up many times. The read terminates 3 residues before the CDR3 end, so the remaining end is supplied by the germline J gene. The gene calls are TRBV30 and TRBJ1-1, with 9 positions matching TRBD1. The CDR3 covers 16 residues. V gave up 1 base and J gave up 0 bases; unmatched junction bases: 6. Germline V gene lookup returns CDR1 GTSNPN and CDR2 SVGIG (reference sequence). This CDR3 is CAWSEQGAFLNTEAFF. The DNA read from the CDR3 is TGTGCCTGGAGTGAACAGGGGGCTTTCTTGAACACTGAA.

This clone appeared many times. The read terminates 3 residues before the CDR3 end, so the remaining end is supplied by the germline J gene. The rearrangement uses TRBV5-6 and TRBJ1-2, with 7 positions matching TRBD1. Per germline, CDR1 SGHDT and CDR2 YYEEEE. The CDR3 is made up of 15 amino acids. With V trimmed by 3 bases and J by 1 base, 6 bases remained unmatched. The CDR3 sequence is CASSWGDSFNYGYTF. CDR3 DNA (partial): TGTGCCAGCAGCTGGGGGGACAGCTTTAACTATGGC.

This clone was seen at least ten times. The sequenced CDR3 bases are TGTGCCAGCAAGCTAGGGGGGGGCTGGCAAGAGACC. Its translation: CASKLGGGWQET. The entire CDR3 is CASKLGGGWQETQYF. The genes are TRBV7-2 and TRBJ2-5, with D possibly TRBD2 on 7 matching bases. The CDR3 goes on 3 residues after the read ends, and that part is filled in from the germline J gene. This CDR3 is built from 15 residues. Trimming took off 7 bases at V and 2 bases at J, with 17 bases between the two ends. Germline CDR1 reads SGHTA; CDR2 reads FQGNSA.

Concerning this clone itself: The read ends 3 residues before the CDR3 terminus; that terminus is restored from the germline J gene. This sequence joins TRBV2 and TRBJ1-3; D is undetermined. Looked up from germline, CDR1 is SNHLY and CDR2 is FYNNEI. The CDR3 runs 13 residues. The CDR3 bases that were read are TGTGCCAGCAGTGGAACGATCGAGACTAGC. Translation gives CASSGTIETS. The full CDR3 reads CASSGTIETSIYF.

Turning to this clone: The read ends 3 residues before the CDR3 terminus; that terminus is restored from the germline J gene. V and J are TRBV7-8 and TRBJ2-7, with 7 bases lining up with TRBD2. Trimming cost V 6 bases and J 4 bases; bases outside gene matches: 9. Germline CDR1 SGHVS, CDR2 FQNEAQ. The CDR3 runs to 14 residues. CDR3 loop: CASSRPSGDYEQYF. CDR3 DNA (partial): TGTGCCAGCAGTAGGCCCAGCGGGGATTACGAG. Based on the CDR3 plus reference TRBV7-8 and TRBJ2-7, the full variable domain is GAGVSQSPRYKVAKRGQDVALRCDPISGHVSLFWYQQALGQGPEFLTYFQNEAQLDKSGLPSDRFFAERPEGSVSTLKIQRTQQEDSAVYLCASSRPSGDYEQYFGPGTRLTVT.

This clone was detected a few times. The read ends 3 residues before the CDR3 terminus; that terminus is restored from the germline J gene. Other DNA sequences of this sample code for an identical CDR3. The rearrangement links TRBV7-2 to TRBJ2-4; D is undetermined. Germline V gene data show CDR1 as SGHTA and CDR2 as FQGNSA. This CDR3 is built from 15 residues. Deletions cut 3 bases from V and 0 bases from J, with 9 bases between. CDR3: CASSLLWLAKNIQYF. The sequenced CDR3 bases are TGTGCCAGCAGCTTGTTGTGGCTAGCCAAAAACATT.

This clone was detected ten times or more. The read comes to an end 3 residues before the CDR3 does, leaving the germline J gene to fill in the end. V usage is TRBV7-3 and J usage is TRBJ1-2; TRBD1 aligns across 9 bases. In germline, CDR1 is SGHTA, CDR2 FQGTGA. CDR3 length: 15 residues. The CDR3 protein is CASSPSGDRVGGYTF. Incomplete CDR3 DNA: TGTGCCAGCAGTCCTTCGGGGGACAGGGTAGGAGGC.

The table lists this clone with a few counts. The read ends 3 residues before the CDR3 terminus; that terminus is restored from the germline J gene. This sequence joins TRBV18 and TRBJ2-7; 9 positions match TRBD2. The CDR3 spans 15 residues. The J segment lost 3 bases and the V segment lost 0 bases, leaving 3 bases of the junction unmatched. The germline V gene has CDR1 KGHSH and CDR2 LQKENI. CDR3 DNA, as far as it was read: TGTGCCAGCTCACCACCGCTACTAGCGGGCTACGAG. Its protein product is CASSPPLLAGYE. The whole CDR3 reads CASSPPLLAGYEQYF.

This clone was recorded at least ten times. CDR3 DNA (partial): TGTGCCAGCAGTGTCGGGACAGGGTACTACGAG. This sequence encodes CASSVGTGYYE. The full CDR3 protein reads CASSVGTGYYEQYF. The gene calls are TRBV6-1 and TRBJ2-7; TRBD1 matches at 9 bases. Coverage ceases 3 residues before the CDR3 finishes, and the germline J gene fills in the end. Trimming cost V 4 bases and J 3 bases; bases outside gene matches: 4. The CDR3 is 14 amino acids. Germline V CDR1 and CDR2: MNHNS, SASEGT.

In this sample, this clone turned up many times. Coverage ceases 3 residues before the CDR3 finishes, and the germline J gene fills in the end. The V call is TRBV28, the J call TRBJ2-7, with 9 bases that match TRBD2. The V gene's germline CDR1 is MDHEN and CDR2 SYDVKM. After removal of 6 bases from V and 5 bases from J, the junction contained 8 bases not matched to a gene. The CDR3 runs 14 residues. The DNA read from the CDR3 is TGTGCCAGCAGGAATAGCGGGAGTTTCGACGAG. Translation: CASRNSGSFDE. The entire CDR3 is CASRNSGSFDEQYF. Together with reference TRBV28 and TRBJ2-7, the CDR3 gives the full variable domain: DVKVTQSSRYLVKRTGEKVFLECVQDMDHENMFWYRQDPGLGLRLIYFSYDVKMKEKGDIPEGYSVSREKKERFSLILESASTNQTSMYLCASRNSGSFDEQYFGPGTRLTVT.

As to this clone: Coverage ceases 3 residues before the CDR3 finishes, and the germline J gene fills in the end. The chain carries TRBV19 and TRBJ1-1; D is possibly TRBD1 (5 bases). V lost 5 bases, J lost 2 bases, and 15 bases lay in between. Germline assignment: CDR1 LNHDA and CDR2 SQIVND (reference sequence). The CDR3 has 15 residues. CDR3 DNA, as far as it was read: TGTGCCAGTAGTCTCCAAATAGGGGTAAACACTGAA. It encodes CASSLQIGVNTE. The full CDR3 sequence reads CASSLQIGVNTEAFF.

This clone appeared a few times. The read comes to an end 3 residues before the CDR3 does, leaving the germline J gene to fill in the end. The rearrangement uses TRBV10-3 and TRBJ2-5, with 12 bases identical to TRBD2. CDR1 is ENHRY and CDR2 is SYGVKD in the germline V gene. The CDR3 is 16 amino acids. Unmatched junction bases numbered 7, after V lost 4 bases and J lost 4 bases. Here the CDR3 reads CAISGTSGRRTETQYF. The covered CDR3 bases are TGTGCCATCAGTGGAACTAGCGGGAGGCGGACAGAGACC.

This clone was found many times. The read gets to within 3 residues of the CDR3 end, and the germline J gene fills in the rest. The J gene is TRBJ2-1, the V gene TRBV7-3; tentative D call: TRBD2 (6 bases). Germline CDR1 is SGHTA and CDR2 is FQGTGA. Trimming removed 2 bases at V and 1 base at J, with 12 bases between. This CDR3 region has 16 residues. Here the CDR3 reads CASSLALGLSYNEQFF. The CDR3 bases that were read are TGTGCCAGCAGCTTAGCTCTCGGACTATCCTACAATGAG. Together with reference TRBV7-3 and TRBJ2-1, the CDR3 gives the full variable domain: GAGVSQTPSNKVTEKGKYVELRCDPISGHTALYWYRQSLGQGPEFLIYFQGTGAADDSGLPNDRFFAVRPEGSVSTLKIQRTERGDSAVYLCASSLALGLSYNEQFFGPGTRLTVL.

Notes on this clone: The read finishes 3 residues shy of the CDR3 end, and the germline J gene is used to complete it. The V and J genes are TRBV19 and TRBJ2-2; TRBD1 aligns across 7 bases. V shed 7 bases and J 6 bases; nucleotides not matched to a gene: 14. Germline values: CDR1 LNHDA, CDR2 SQIVND (reference sequence). The CDR3 runs to 16 residues. The CDR3: CASKTDRARLSGELFF. The CDR3 DNA, read in part, is TGTGCCAGTAAAACTGACAGGGCTCGACTATCCGGGGAG.

This clone was seen more than once but under ten times. Read data end 3 residues before the CDR3 end; the end is taken from the germline J gene. The V call is TRBV7-9, the J call TRBJ2-2; 7 bases are shared with TRBD2. Germline V lookup: CDR1 SEHNR, CDR2 FQNEAQ (reference sequence). V trimming: 4 bases; J trimming: 6 bases; junction bases outside the gene matches: 5. The CDR3 has 14 amino acids. CDR3 in amino acids: CASSSGLGSGELFF. The covered CDR3 bases are TGTGCCAGCAGCTCCGGACTAGGGTCCGGGGAG. Full variable domain (missing parts from reference TRBV7-9 and TRBJ2-2): DTGVSQNPRHKITKRGQNVTFRCDPISEHNRLYWYRQTLGQGPEFLTYFQNEAQLEKSRLLSDRFSAERPKGSFSTLEIQRTEQGDSAMYLCASSSGLGSGELFFGEGSRLTVL.